This T cell receptor beta chain is drawn from a study of siplizumab effects on memory and regulatory T cells (dated 2019 in TCRdb). For the wider study: The effect of the anti-CD2 antibody siplizumab on alloreactive T-cell subsets was examined in allogeneic mixed lymphocyte reactions constructed from human PBMCs.

The receptor library was made with the immunoSEQ multiplex PCR assay. Each sample had around 92,000 TCR templates assayed by the deep sequencing platform. Genomic DNA extracted from sorted T cells was the material used for TCRbeta CDR3 sequencing. Per the original workflow: Clonal analysis of TCRbeta CDR3 data was done in the R programming language. Comparing unstimulated samples against CFSE-low samples taken after the reaction was how alloreactive CD4+ and CD8+ clones were defined. By matching sequences to the repertoires of sorted unstimulated Treg and non-Treg cells, each alloreactive CD4+ clone was assigned a regulatory or non-regulatory origin. In its TCRdb copy, this immuneACCESS table keeps in-frame sequences only and misses some clones. Where compared with another copy, unresolved V genes explain less than half of these, and the others have no known cause. The V and J calls and clone size come from that table; D and trimming were worked out from the DNA. The sample data list some 110,000 clones, and 93% of these were observed just once. The ten largest clones capture about 0.62% of the sample.

The germline V gene provides CDR1 SGHRS and CDR2 YFSETQ. Including cysteine and phenylalanine, the CDR3 has 16 amino acids. Only the CDR3 part of the read is kept: 48 bases, read in frame from the first base. Trimming removed 4 bases from V and 6 bases from J, leaving 17 bases between the germline ends. Details on this clone: Its antigen target is currently unknown. No much larger clone is present one base from it, and per-base qualities are unavailable.

Sorted unstimulated T cells and proliferating T cells recovered from mixed lymphocyte reactions underwent TCRbeta CDR3 sequencing. Fresh whole blood from nine to eleven HLA-typed healthy donors served as the source for isolating PBMCs. Unstimulated CD4+ regulatory T cells were FACS-sorted to map the origin of alloreactive clones. General conclusions and limits of the study: Of the alloreactive CD4+ clones that could be mapped, the Treg-derived share averaged approximately 67% with siplizumab compared with around 25% in control reactions. For roughly 75-97% of proliferating CD4+ or CD8+ clones, no naive or memory phenotype could be assigned. The cumulative frequency of alloreactive sequences that could be traced back to unstimulated CD4+ memory T cells was significantly reduced by siplizumab. Because sequences at frequencies below about 10^-5 were poorly captured, only a minor fraction of alloreactive clones could be mapped back to unstimulated subsets. Unstimulated naive T cells appeared to be more diverse than memory T cells, and naive cells seemed to make a substantial contribution to the alloresponse. Whether proliferating Tregs from siplizumab cultures were suppressive was not functionally confirmed.

Recombination linked TRBV5-1 to TRBJ1-6; TRBD1 might be the D gene, on 5 matching bases. The TCR sequence derives from a human donor in good health. The sample taken for sequencing was Tregs sorted from blood. The CDR3 amino acid sequence is: CASSTTGTGGNSPLHF. The sequenced DNA is TGCGCCAGCAGCACCACCGGGACCGGGGGTAATTCACCCCTCCACTTT.